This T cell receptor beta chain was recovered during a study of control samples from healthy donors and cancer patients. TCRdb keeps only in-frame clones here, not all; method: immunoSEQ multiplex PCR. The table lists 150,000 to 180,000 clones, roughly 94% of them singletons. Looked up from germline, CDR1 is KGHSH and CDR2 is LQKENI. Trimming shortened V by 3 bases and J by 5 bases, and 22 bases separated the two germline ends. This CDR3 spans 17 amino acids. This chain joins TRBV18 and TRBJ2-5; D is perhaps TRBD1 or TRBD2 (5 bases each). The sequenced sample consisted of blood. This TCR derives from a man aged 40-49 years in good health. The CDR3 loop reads CASSPNRDGYPRETQYF. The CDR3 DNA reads TGTGCCAGCTCACCTAACCGGGACGGATACCCCAGGGAGACCCAGTACTTC. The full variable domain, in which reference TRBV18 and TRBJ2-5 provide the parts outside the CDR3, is NAGVMQNPRHLVRRRGQEARLRCSPMKGHSHVYWYRQLPEEGLKFMVYLQKENIIDESGMPKERFSAEFPKEGPSILRIQQVVRGDSAAYFCASSPNRDGYPRETQYFGPGTRLLVL.